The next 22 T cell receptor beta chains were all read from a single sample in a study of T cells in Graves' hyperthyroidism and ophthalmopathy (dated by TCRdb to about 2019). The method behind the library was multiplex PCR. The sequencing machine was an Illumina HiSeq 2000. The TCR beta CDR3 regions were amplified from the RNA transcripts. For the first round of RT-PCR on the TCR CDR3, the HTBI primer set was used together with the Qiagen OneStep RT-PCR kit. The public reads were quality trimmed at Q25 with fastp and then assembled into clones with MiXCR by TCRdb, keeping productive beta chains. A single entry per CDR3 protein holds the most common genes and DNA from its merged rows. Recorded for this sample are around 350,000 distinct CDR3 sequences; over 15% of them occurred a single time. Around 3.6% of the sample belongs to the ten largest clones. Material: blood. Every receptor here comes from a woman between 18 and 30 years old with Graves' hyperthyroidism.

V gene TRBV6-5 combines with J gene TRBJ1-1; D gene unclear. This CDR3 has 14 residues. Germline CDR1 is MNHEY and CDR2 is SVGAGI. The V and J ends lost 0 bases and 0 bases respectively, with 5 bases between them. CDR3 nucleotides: TGTGCCAGCAGTTACTCAGAGCTGAACACTGAAGCTTTCTTT. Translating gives CASSYSELNTEAFF.

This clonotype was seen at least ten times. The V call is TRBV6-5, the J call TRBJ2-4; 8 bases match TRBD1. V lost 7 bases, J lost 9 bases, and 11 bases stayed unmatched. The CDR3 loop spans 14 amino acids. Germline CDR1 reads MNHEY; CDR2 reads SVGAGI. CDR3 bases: TGTGCCAGCATGTTCAGTACAGGGGGAATCATTCAGTACTTC. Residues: CASMFSTGGIIQYF.

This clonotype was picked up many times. This CDR3 is CASSAPVPGELFF. The CDR3 DNA is TGCGCCAGCAGCGCGCCGGTGCCCGGGGAGCTGTTTTTT. This sequence joins TRBV5-1 and TRBJ2-2; no clear D. The V gene lost 4 bases and the J gene lost 6 bases, with 10 bases spanning the gap. CDR3 length: 13 residues. Germline lookup yields CDR1 SGHRS and CDR2 YFSETQ. The whole variable domain, filled in from reference TRBV5-1 and TRBJ2-2, reads KAGVTQTPRYLIKTRGQQVTLSCSPISGHRSVSWYQQTPGQGLQFLFEYFSETQRNKGNFPGRFSGRQFSNSRSEMNVSTLELGDSALYLCASSAPVPGELFFGEGSRLTVL.

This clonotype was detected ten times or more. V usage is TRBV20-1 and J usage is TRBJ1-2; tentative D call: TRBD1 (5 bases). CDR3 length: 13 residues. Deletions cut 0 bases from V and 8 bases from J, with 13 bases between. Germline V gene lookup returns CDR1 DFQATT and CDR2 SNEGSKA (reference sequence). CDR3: CSARDIGARGYTF. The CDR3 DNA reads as TGCAGTGCTAGAGATATCGGGGCACGGGGCTACACCTTC.

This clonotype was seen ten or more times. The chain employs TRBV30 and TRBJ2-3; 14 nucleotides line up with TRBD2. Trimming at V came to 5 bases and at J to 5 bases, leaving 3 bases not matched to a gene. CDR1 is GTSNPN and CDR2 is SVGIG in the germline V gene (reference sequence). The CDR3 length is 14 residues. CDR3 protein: CAWSGLAGEDTQYF. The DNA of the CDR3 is TGTGCCTGGTCGGGACTAGCGGGGGAAGATACGCAGTATTTT.

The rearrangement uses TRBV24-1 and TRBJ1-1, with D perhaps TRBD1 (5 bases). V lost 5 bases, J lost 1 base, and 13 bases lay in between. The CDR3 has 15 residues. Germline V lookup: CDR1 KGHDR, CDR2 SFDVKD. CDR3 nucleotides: TGTGCCACCAGTGGAGGGGCGGGCGCGAACACTGAAGCTTTCTTT. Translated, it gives CATSGGAGANTEAFF.

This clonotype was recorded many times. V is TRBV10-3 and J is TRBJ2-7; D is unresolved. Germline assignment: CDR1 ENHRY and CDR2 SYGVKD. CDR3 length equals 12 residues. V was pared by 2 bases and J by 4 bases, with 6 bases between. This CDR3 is CAISETGYEQYF. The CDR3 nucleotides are TGTGCCATCAGTGAGACCGGTTACGAGCAGTACTTC.

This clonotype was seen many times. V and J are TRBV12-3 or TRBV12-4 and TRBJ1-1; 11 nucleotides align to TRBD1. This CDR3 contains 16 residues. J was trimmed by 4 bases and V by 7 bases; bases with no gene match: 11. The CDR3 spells CASTRTGGLDFTEAFF. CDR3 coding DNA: TGTGCCAGCACCCGGACAGGGGGCTTGGATTTCACTGAAGCTTTCTTT.

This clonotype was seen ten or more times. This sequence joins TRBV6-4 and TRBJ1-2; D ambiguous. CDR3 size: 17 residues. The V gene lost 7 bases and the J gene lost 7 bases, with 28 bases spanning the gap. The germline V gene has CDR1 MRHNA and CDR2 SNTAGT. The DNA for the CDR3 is TGTGCCAGCATGACCCCATGGGCCTCCTCTTATTCGGGTGGCTACACCTTC. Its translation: CASMTPWASSYSGGYTF.

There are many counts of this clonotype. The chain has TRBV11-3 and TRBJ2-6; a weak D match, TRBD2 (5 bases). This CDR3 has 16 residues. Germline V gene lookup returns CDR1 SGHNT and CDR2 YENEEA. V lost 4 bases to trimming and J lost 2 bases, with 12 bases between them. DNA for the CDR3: TGTGCCAGCAGCTCGAGGTGGGGAGCTGGGGCCAACGTCCTGACTTTC. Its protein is CASSSRWGAGANVLTF.

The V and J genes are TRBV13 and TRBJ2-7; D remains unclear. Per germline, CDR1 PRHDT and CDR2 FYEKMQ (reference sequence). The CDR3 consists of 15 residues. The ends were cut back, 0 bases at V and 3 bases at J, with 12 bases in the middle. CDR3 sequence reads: CASSLGSRAYYEQYF. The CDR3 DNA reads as TGTGCCAGCAGCTTAGGTAGCCGTGCTTACTACGAGCAGTACTTC.

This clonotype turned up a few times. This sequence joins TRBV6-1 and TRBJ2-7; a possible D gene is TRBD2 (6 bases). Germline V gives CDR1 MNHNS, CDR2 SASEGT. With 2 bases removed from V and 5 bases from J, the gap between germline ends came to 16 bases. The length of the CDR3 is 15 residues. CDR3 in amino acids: CASSESPGGRNEQYF. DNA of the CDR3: TGTGCCAGCAGTGAATCCCCCGGGGGTCGGAACGAGCAGTACTTC.

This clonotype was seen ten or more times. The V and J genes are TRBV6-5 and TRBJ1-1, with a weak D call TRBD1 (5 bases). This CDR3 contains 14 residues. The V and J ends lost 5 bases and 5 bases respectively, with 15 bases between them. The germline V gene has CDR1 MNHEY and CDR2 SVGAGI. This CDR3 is CASSPTDQGTEAFF. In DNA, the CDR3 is TGTGCCAGCAGTCCGACGGACCAGGGTACTGAAGCTTTCTTT.

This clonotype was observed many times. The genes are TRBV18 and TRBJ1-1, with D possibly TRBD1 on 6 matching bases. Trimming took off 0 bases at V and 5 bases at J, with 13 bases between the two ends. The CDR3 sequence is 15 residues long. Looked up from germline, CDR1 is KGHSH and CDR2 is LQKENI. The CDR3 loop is CASSPPGGGQTEAFF. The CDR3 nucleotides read TGTGCCAGCTCACCACCTGGGGGGGGGCAGACTGAAGCTTTCTTT.

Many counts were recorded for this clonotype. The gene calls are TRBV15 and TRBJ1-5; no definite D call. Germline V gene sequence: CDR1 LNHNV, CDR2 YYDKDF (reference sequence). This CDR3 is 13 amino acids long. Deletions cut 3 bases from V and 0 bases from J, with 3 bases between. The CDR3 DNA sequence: TGTGCCACCAGCAGTGATAGCAATCAGCCCCAGCATTTT. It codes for CATSSDSNQPQHF.

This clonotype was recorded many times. The CDR3 coding sequence is TGTGCCAGCAGTTCAAGACACGGAGACATAAGTTGGCATTTT. It yields the protein CASSSRHGDISWHF. The chain employs TRBV27 and TRBJ1-5; D gene uncertain. Germline lookup yields CDR1 MNHEY and CDR2 SMNVEV (reference sequence). V was clipped by 4 bases and J by 15 bases, with 22 bases between them. The length of the CDR3 is 14 residues.

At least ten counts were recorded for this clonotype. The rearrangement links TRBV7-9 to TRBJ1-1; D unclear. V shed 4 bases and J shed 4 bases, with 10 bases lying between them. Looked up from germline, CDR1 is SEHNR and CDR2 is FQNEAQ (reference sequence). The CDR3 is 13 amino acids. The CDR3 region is CASSSLKGTEAFF. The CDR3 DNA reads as TGTGCCAGCAGCTCCCTTAAAGGCACTGAAGCTTTCTTT.

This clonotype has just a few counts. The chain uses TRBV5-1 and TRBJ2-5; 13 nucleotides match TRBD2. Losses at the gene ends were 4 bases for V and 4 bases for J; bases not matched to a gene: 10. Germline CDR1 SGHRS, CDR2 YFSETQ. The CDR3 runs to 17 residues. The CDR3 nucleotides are TGCGCCAGCAGCCACCGACTAGCGGGGGGCCCCCGAGAGACCCAGTACTTC. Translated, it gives CASSHRLAGGPRETQYF.

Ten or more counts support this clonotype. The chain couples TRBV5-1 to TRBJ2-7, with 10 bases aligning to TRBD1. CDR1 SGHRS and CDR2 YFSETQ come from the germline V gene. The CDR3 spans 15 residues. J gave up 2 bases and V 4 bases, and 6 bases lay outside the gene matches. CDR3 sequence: CASSPGTGAPYEQYF. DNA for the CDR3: TGCGCCAGCAGCCCTGGGACAGGGGCCCCCTACGAGCAGTACTTC.

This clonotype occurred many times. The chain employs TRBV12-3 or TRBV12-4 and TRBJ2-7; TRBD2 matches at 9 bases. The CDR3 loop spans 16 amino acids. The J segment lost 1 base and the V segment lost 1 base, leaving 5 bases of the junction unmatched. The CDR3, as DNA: TGTGCCAGCAGTTTAGGAAGGGCGGGGGGGTCCTACGAGCAGTACTTC. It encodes CASSLGRAGGSYEQYF.

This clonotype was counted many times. This CDR3 reads CAGEGGVSSGNTIYF. The DNA of the CDR3 is TGTGCCGGGGAAGGCGGGGTCTCCTCTGGAAACACCATATATTTT. This chain uses TRBV30 with TRBJ1-3; D is ambiguous. V was cut by 8 bases and J by 0 bases, with 17 bases left in between. Germline lookup yields CDR1 GTSNPN and CDR2 SVGIG (reference sequence). CDR3 size: 15 residues.

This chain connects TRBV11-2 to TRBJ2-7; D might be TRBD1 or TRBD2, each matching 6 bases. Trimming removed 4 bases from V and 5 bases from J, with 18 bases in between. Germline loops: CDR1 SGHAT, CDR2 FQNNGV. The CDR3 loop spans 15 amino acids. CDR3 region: CASSSHLTGADEQYF. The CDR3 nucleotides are TGTGCCAGCAGCTCCCACCTAACGGGGGCGGACGAGCAGTACTTC.